The 29 T cell receptor beta chains below all came from one sample that was sequenced in a study of glioma-infiltrating T cells after dendritic cell vaccination. Method: immunoSEQ multiplex PCR; TCRdb's copy keeps in-frame clones and lacks some. The top ten hold approximately 7.9% of the sample, which has about 67,000 clones, roughly 79% seen once. The sequencing used blood, collected before dendritic cell vaccination. The receptor source for this set is a human donor with glioblastoma.

This clone occurred a few times. The rearrangement joins TRBV6-6 to TRBJ1-2, with no clear D. This CDR3 spans 14 amino acids. Per germline, CDR1 MNHNY and CDR2 SVGAGI (reference sequence). Trimming cost V 6 bases and J 6 bases, with 17 bases left between them. As DNA, the CDR3 is TGTGCCAGCAGCCGTCAGGAGGCGATCGATGGCTACACCTTC. Its protein product is CASSRQEAIDGYTF.

This chain connects TRBV15 to TRBJ1-6; D is unclear. V lost 0 bases and J 0 bases, leaving 12 bases between the germline ends. Germline CDR1 reads LNHNV; CDR2 reads YYDKDF (reference sequence). The length of the CDR3 is 18 residues. The CDR3 DNA reads as TGTGCCACCAGCAGAGACCCTCCCCGTAGCTCCTATAATTCACCCCTCCACTTT. Protein: CATSRDPPRSSYNSPLHF.

The chain links TRBV4-1 to TRBJ2-5; TRBD2 might be the D (6 bases). V was clipped by 4 bases and J by 5 bases, with 17 bases between them. Germline CDR1 reads MGHRA; CDR2 reads YSYEKL. CDR3 length equals 15 residues. CDR3 DNA: TGCGCCAGCAGCCCCAGTTGGGGGGTTGGGGAGACCCAGTACTTC. Amino acids: CASSPSWGVGETQYF.

This clone was seen once. The chain links TRBV13 to TRBJ2-5; D is perhaps TRBD2 (7 bases). The CDR3 is 15 residues long. Germline V gene sequence: CDR1 PRHDT, CDR2 FYEKMQ (reference sequence). The germline V and J ends were trimmed by 6 bases and 5 bases, with 19 bases remaining between them. The CDR3 region is CASRHRGALGETQYF. CDR3 coding DNA: TGTGCCAGCAGGCACCGGGGGGCCCTAGGGGAGACCCAGTACTTC.

The chain carries TRBV10-3 and TRBJ2-3; D perhaps matches TRBD1 (5 bases). Germline values: CDR1 ENHRY, CDR2 SYGVKD. CDR3 length: 14 residues. Deletions cut 0 bases from V and 1 base from J, with 5 bases between. The DNA for the CDR3 is TGTGCCATCAGTGAGTCGACAGGCACAGATACGCAGTATTTT. It encodes CAISESTGTDTQYF.

V usage is TRBV13 and J usage is TRBJ2-7; a weak D match, TRBD2 (5 bases). CDR1 is PRHDT, CDR2 FYEKMQ, per germline (reference sequence). This CDR3 has 13 amino acids. V was trimmed by 5 bases and J by 2 bases, leaving 10 bases between them. This CDR3 is CASSQDLAYEQYF. CDR3 coding DNA: TGTGCCAGCAGCCAGGACTTGGCCTACGAGCAGTACTTC.

This clone appeared a few times. The V gene is TRBV6-1, the J gene TRBJ1-4; D is unresolved. Germline CDR1 is MNHNS and CDR2 is SASEGT. Deletions cut 4 bases from V and 8 bases from J, with 20 bases between. The CDR3 sequence is 16 residues long. CDR3: CASSATLAVESEKLFF. The CDR3 bases are TGTGCCAGCAGTGCTACCTTAGCGGTTGAAAGCGAAAAACTGTTTTTT.

J is TRBJ1-5 and V is TRBV30; D uncertain. Trimming cost V 3 bases and J 8 bases, with 14 bases left between them. CDR1 and CDR2 (germline): GTSNPN, SVGIG (reference sequence). This CDR3 is built from 13 residues. As DNA, the CDR3 is TGTGCCTGGAGCCTCCGCGAGTCCAAGCCCCAGCATTTT. This translates into CAWSLRESKPQHF.

V gene TRBV27 combines with J gene TRBJ1-6; 7 bases are a match to TRBD1. The junction had 2 bases not matched to a gene; V was cut back by 3 bases and J by 6 bases. CDR3 length: 14 residues. CDR1 is MNHEY, CDR2 SMNVEV, per germline (reference sequence). The CDR3 here is CASSFRDSNSPLHF. Here the CDR3 DNA reads TGTGCCAGCAGTTTCCGGGACAGTAATTCACCCCTCCACTTT.

V gene TRBV6-5 combines with J gene TRBJ1-1; D is uncertain. The CDR3 runs to 14 residues. Per the germline V gene, CDR1 is MNHEY and CDR2 is SVGAGI. V lost 2 bases and J 1 base, leaving 8 bases between the germline ends. The CDR3 coding sequence is TGTGCCAGCAGTTACGTCAGCGGGAACACTGAAGCTTTCTTT. Protein: CASSYVSGNTEAFF.

V gene TRBV7-6 combines with J gene TRBJ1-4, with D possibly being TRBD1 (5 bases). The CDR3 has 14 amino acids. Germline loops: CDR1 SGHVS, CDR2 FNYEAQ. Deletions cut 3 bases from V and 8 bases from J, with 13 bases between. The CDR3 protein is CASSFGTRGEKLFF. The CDR3 bases are TGTGCCAGCAGCTTTGGGACTAGAGGCGAAAAACTGTTTTTT.

This rearrangement joins TRBV4-2 to TRBJ1-6; D not resolved. CDR3 length equals 13 residues. V shed 0 bases and J shed 11 bases, with 8 bases lying between them. The germline V gene has CDR1 LGHNA and CDR2 YNFKEQ. CDR3: CASSQDSRAPLHF. The CDR3 DNA reads TGTGCCAGCAGCCAAGATTCCCGCGCACCCCTCCACTTT.

The chain employs TRBV5-1 and TRBJ2-3, with TRBD2 matching 8 bases. The CDR3 totals 16 residues. J gave up 2 bases and V 2 bases, and 7 bases lay outside the gene matches. From germline, CDR1 is SGHRS and CDR2 YFSETQ. CDR3 nucleotides: TGCGCCAGCAGCTTTCAGGGGACTAGGCTCACAGATACGCAGTATTTT. This gives the protein CASSFQGTRLTDTQYF.

The J gene is TRBJ2-5, the V gene TRBV2; D uncertain. TRBJ2-7 matches the DNA end more closely, so the J call is doubtful. Germline V CDR1 and CDR2: SNHLY, FYNNEI. The length of the CDR3 is 10 residues. In nucleotides, the CDR3 is TGTGCCAGCGGAGACTACGAGCAGTACTTC. This gives the protein CASGDYEQYF.

The V and J genes are TRBV7-2 and TRBJ2-1, with 9 bases matching TRBD2. J gave up 6 bases and V 4 bases, and 13 bases lay outside the gene matches. The V gene's germline CDR1 is SGHTA and CDR2 FQGNSA. The CDR3 has 17 residues. Here the CDR3 DNA reads TGTGCCAGCAGCTCCCCTAGTGGGCGGGGGGGCCCCAATGAGCAGTTCTTC. Amino acids: CASSSPSGRGGPNEQFF.

V gene TRBV6-1 combines with J gene TRBJ2-1; TRBD2 matches 9 bases. V lost 5 bases and J lost 9; bases outside the gene matches: 8. Germline CDR1 reads MNHNS; CDR2 reads SASEGT. CDR3 length equals 14 residues. This CDR3 reads CASSLGGGAFEQFF. CDR3 nucleotide sequence: TGTGCCAGCAGTTTGGGCGGGGGGGCTTTTGAGCAGTTCTTC.

This chain uses TRBV5-1 with TRBJ1-6; D is possibly TRBD1 (6 bases). V was pared by 2 bases and J by 6 bases, with 9 bases between. CDR3 length: 14 amino acids. CDR1 and CDR2 from the germline V gene are SGHRS and YFSETQ. The CDR3 loop reads CASSFRDTNSPLHF. As DNA, the CDR3 is TGCGCCAGCAGCTTTAGGGACACTAATTCACCCCTCCACTTT.

The gene calls are TRBV19 and TRBJ1-2; the D is unclear. The ends were cut back, 4 bases at V and 2 bases at J, with 5 bases in the middle. Germline V gene data show CDR1 as LNHDA and CDR2 as SQIVND (reference sequence). The CDR3 contains 12 residues. CDR3 nucleotide sequence: TGTGCCAGTAGTAGTCAGAACTATGGCTACACCTTC. Translation gives CASSSQNYGYTF. Full variable domain (rest looked up from reference TRBV19 and TRBJ1-2): DGGITQSPKYLFRKEGQNVTLSCEQNLNHDAMYWYRQDPGQGLRLIYYSQIVNDFQKGDIAEGYSVSREKKESFPLTVTSAQKNPTAFYLCASSSQNYGYTFGSGTRLTVV.

The chain employs TRBV7-2 and TRBJ1-1; 7 nucleotides agree with TRBD1. V shed 4 bases and J 3 bases; nucleotides not matched to a gene: 8. This CDR3 has 15 residues. The germline gives CDR1 SGHTA, CDR2 FQGNSA. As DNA, the CDR3 is TGTGCCAGCAGCTCGACAGGGCGGGGAGACACTGAAGCTTTCTTT. It encodes CASSSTGRGDTEAFF.

The rearrangement joins TRBV14 to TRBJ1-2; no clear D gene. From germline, CDR1 is SGHDN and CDR2 FVKESK. V lost 6 bases to trimming and J lost 4 bases, with 9 bases between them. The CDR3 is made up of 12 amino acids. The CDR3 DNA follows: TGTGCCAGCAGAGCAGACTCCTATGGCTACACCTTC. This sequence encodes CASRADSYGYTF.

This clone was recorded once. This chain uses TRBV7-6 with TRBJ1-4, with TRBD1 identical over 7 bases. The V segment lost 3 bases and the J segment 3 bases; nucleotides outside the gene matches: 1. CDR1 SGHVS and CDR2 FNYEAQ come from the germline V gene. CDR3 length: 14 residues. The CDR3 nucleotides read TGTGCCAGCAGCTTGACAGGGCCTAATGAAAAACTGTTTTTT. This encodes CASSLTGPNEKLFF.

This chain uses TRBV5-1 with TRBJ1-1; D might be TRBD1 (6 bases). The CDR3 covers 16 residues. V dropped 4 bases and J dropped 1 base, with 17 bases sitting between them. Germline lookup yields CDR1 SGHRS and CDR2 YFSETQ. DNA for the CDR3: TGCGCCAGCAGCCCCCAACCGACAGGAGAGAACACTGAAGCTTTCTTT. This gives the protein CASSPQPTGENTEAFF.

The V and J genes are TRBV7-2 and TRBJ2-5; tentative D call: TRBD2 (5 bases). CDR1 SGHTA and CDR2 FQGNSA come from the germline V gene. The CDR3 sequence is 14 residues long. Trimming left V 6 bases short and J 2 bases short, with 13 bases between. For the CDR3, the DNA is TGTGCCAGCAGTCGGGGTCAGCAACAAGAGACCCAGTACTTC. Protein sequence: CASSRGQQQETQYF. Full variable domain (rest looked up from reference TRBV7-2 and TRBJ2-5): GAGVSQSPSNKVTEKGKDVELRCDPISGHTALYWYRQSLGQGLEFLIYFQGNSAPDKSGLPSDRFSAERTGGSVSTLTIQRTQQEDSAVYLCASSRGQQQETQYFGPGTRLLVL.

The chain links TRBV5-1 to TRBJ1-1; D perhaps matches TRBD1 (5 bases). Trimming cost V 1 base and J 10 bases, with 11 bases left between them. Per the germline V gene, CDR1 is SGHRS and CDR2 is YFSETQ. This CDR3 has 12 residues. CDR3 DNA: TGCGCCAGCAGCTTGTCGGGGGAAGGAGCTTTCTTT. Protein: CASSLSGEGAFF.

The rearrangement joins TRBV19 to TRBJ1-4; D may be TRBD1 (6 bases). The germline V gene encodes CDR1 LNHDA and CDR2 SQIVND (reference sequence). V dropped 7 bases and J dropped 8 bases, with 20 bases sitting between them. CDR3 length: 15 residues. CDR3 DNA: TGTGCCAGTACCCATGGGGGACAAATGGGGGAAAAACTGTTTTTT. It specifies CASTHGGQMGEKLFF.

The V call is TRBV23-1, the J call TRBJ1-1; tentative D call: TRBD1 (6 bases). TRBV23-1 is given ORF status, its function remaining uncertain. The ends were cut back, 2 bases at V and 5 bases at J, with 12 bases in the middle. The CDR3 is 14 residues long. The CDR3 is CASSQGGASTEAFF. Here the CDR3 DNA reads TGCGCCAGCAGTCAAGGGGGGGCTTCGACTGAAGCTTTCTTT.

The chain employs TRBV5-4 and TRBJ1-2; no definite D call. CDR1 is SGHNT and CDR2 is YYREEE in the germline V gene (reference sequence). Trimming cost V 0 bases and J 5 bases, with 14 bases left between them. This CDR3 region has 15 residues. The CDR3 reads CASSLGQRVRYGYTF. The CDR3 DNA sequence: TGTGCCAGCAGCTTGGGGCAGCGTGTTCGATATGGCTACACCTTC. The full variable domain, with the rest looked up from reference TRBV5-4 and TRBJ1-2, is ETGVTQSPTHLIKTRGQQVTLRCSSQSGHNTVSWYQQALGQGPQFIFQYYREEENGRGNFPPRFSGLQFPNYSSELNVNALELDDSALYLCASSLGQRVRYGYTFGSGTRLTVV.

The J gene is TRBJ1-2, the V gene TRBV9, with D perhaps TRBD1 (5 bases). CDR1 is SGDLS, CDR2 YYNGEE, per germline. The V gene lost 1 base and the J gene lost 10 bases, with 11 bases spanning the gap. The CDR3 runs 12 residues. The CDR3 coding sequence is TGTGCCAGCAGCGTATTGGGGGGTGACTACACCTTC. This gives the protein CASSVLGGDYTF. Drawing the rest from reference TRBV9 and TRBJ1-2, the complete variable domain is DSGVTQTPKHLITATGQRVTLRCSPRSGDLSVYWYQQSLDQGLQFLIQYYNGEERAKGNILERFSAQQFPDLHSELNLSSLELGDSALYFCASSVLGGDYTFGSGTRLTVV.

The chain employs TRBV13 and TRBJ2-2, with 9 bases that match TRBD1. The CDR3 extends over 16 amino acids. After removal of 6 bases from V and 4 bases from J, the junction contained 9 bases not matched to a gene. Germline CDR1 and CDR2: PRHDT and FYEKMQ (reference sequence). In DNA, the CDR3 is TGTGCCAGCAGTACAGGGGGCCCTCGGTCCACCGGGGAGCTGTTTTTT. This gives the protein CASSTGGPRSTGELFF.